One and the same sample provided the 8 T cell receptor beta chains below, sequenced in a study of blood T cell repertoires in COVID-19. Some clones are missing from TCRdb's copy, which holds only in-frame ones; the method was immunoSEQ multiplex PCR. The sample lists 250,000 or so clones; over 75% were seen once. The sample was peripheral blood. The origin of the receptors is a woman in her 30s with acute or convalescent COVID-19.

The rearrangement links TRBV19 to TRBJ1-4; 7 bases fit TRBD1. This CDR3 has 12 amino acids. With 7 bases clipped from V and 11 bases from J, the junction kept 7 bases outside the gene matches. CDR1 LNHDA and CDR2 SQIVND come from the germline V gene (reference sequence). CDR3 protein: CASNDREWKLFF. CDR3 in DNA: TGTGCCAGTAACGACAGGGAATGGAAACTGTTTTTT.

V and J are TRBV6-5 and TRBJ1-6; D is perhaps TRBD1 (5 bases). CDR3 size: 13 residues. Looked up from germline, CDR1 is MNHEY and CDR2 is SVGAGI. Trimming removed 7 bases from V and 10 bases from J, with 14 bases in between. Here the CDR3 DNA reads TGTGCCAGCAAGCGGGGGTCCGACTCACCCCTCCACTTT. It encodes CASKRGSDSPLHF.

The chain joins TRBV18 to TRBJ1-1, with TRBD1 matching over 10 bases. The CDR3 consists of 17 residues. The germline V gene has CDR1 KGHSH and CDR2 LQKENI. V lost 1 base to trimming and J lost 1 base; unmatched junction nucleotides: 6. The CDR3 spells CASSPRLTGGGNTEAFF. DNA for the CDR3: TGTGCCAGCTCACCACGATTGACAGGGGGCGGGAACACTGAAGCTTTCTTT.

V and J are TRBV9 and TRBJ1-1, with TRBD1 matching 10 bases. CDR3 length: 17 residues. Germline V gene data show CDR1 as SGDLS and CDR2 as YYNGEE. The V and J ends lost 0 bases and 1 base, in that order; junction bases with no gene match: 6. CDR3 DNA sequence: TGTGCCAGCAGCGTAGCCGGACAGGGGGTGGGGAACACTGAAGCTTTCTTT. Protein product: CASSVAGQGVGNTEAFF.

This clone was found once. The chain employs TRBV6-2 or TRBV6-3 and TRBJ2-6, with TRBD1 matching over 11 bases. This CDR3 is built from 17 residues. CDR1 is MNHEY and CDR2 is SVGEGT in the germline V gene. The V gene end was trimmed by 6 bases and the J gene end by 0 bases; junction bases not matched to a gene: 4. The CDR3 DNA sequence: TGTGCCAGCAGCGCCGGGACAGGGGGCTCTGGGGCCAACGTCCTGACTTTC. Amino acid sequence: CASSAGTGGSGANVLTF.

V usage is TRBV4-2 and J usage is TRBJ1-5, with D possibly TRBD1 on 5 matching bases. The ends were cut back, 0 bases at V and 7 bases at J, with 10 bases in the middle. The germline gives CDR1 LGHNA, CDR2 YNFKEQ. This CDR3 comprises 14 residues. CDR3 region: CASSQEKGYQPQHF. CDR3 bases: TGTGCCAGCAGCCAAGAGAAGGGGTACCAGCCCCAGCATTTT.

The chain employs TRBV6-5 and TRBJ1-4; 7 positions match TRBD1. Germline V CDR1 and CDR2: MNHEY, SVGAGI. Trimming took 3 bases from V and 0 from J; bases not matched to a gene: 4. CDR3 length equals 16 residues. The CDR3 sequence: CASSYIQGATNEKLFF. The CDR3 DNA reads TGTGCCAGCAGTTATATCCAGGGGGCAACTAATGAAAAACTGTTTTTT.

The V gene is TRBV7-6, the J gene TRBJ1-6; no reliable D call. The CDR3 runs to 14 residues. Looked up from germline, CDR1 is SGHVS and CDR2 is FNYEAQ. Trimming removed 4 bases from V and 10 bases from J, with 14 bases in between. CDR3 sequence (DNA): TGTGCCAGCAGCTCCGAGGAGGGCTGGTCACCCCTCCACTTT. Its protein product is CASSSEEGWSPLHF.